The rows below give T cell receptor beta chains drawn from one sample of a study of blood T cell repertoires in COVID-19. The table came from immunoSEQ multiplex PCR; TCRdb's copy has only in-frame clones and leaves some out. The table has tens of thousands of clones, 89% seen once. The sample was peripheral blood. These receptors were obtained from a woman older than 75 with active COVID-19. Each CDR3 is given without its conserved first and last residue. A D gene is named only where the DNA matches it firmly.

d_call	v_call	j_call	cdr3_aa
TRBD2	TRBV30	TRBJ2-5	AWSVGGQRERATQY
NA	TRBV28	TRBJ1-1	ASSLVTGQATEAF
TRBD1	TRBV5-1	TRBJ2-2	ASSPGQGDTGELF
NA	TRBV4-3	TRBJ2-2	ASSQDLGGISTGELF
TRBD1	TRBV7-3	TRBJ2-7	ASSHDPGQGGRVH
NA	TRBV19	TRBJ1-5	ASSVDRDQPQH
NA	TRBV5-1	TRBJ2-6	ASSVQSGANVLT
NA	TRBV28	TRBJ2-1	ATLRRSSYNEQF
NA	TRBV9	TRBJ2-5	ASSTRERETQY
TRBD2	TRBV5-1	TRBJ2-7	ASTQTLAGGNEQY
TRBD1	TRBV18	TRBJ2-1	ASSPRQGQYNEQF
TRBD1	TRBV3-1/TRBV3-2	TRBJ1-2	ASSPGQGGYGYT
NA	TRBV6-5	TRBJ2-7	AVTRAGEQY
NA	TRBV27	TRBJ1-6	ASSPRWGRTDNSPLH
NA	TRBV6-1	TRBJ1-2	ASSEEGGGGYGYT
TRBD1	TRBV2	TRBJ2-1	ASSEGQGFYNEQF
NA	TRBV27	TRBJ2-2	ASTRAVNTGELF
NA	TRBV9	TRBJ2-1	ASSARTVYNEQF
TRBD1	TRBV7-2	TRBJ1-2	ASRDRLANYGYT
TRBD2	TRBV24-1	TRBJ2-2	ATSDPSPGRGTGELF
NA	TRBV13	TRBJ1-5	ASSAERGQPQH
NA	TRBV5-4	TRBJ1-3	ASSLAPRGSGNTIY
NA	TRBV30	TRBJ2-1	AWAHQNEQF
TRBD2	TRBV3-1/TRBV3-2	TRBJ2-5	ASSQEGLAGQETQY
TRBD2	TRBV27	TRBJ2-7	ASSARSGLAGGSSYEQY
TRBD2	TRBV19	TRBJ2-3	ASAGLASTDTQY
NA	TRBV27	TRBJ1-2	ASSLRSYYGYT
TRBD2	TRBV4-3	TRBJ2-3	ASSQDSGRVTDTQY
NA	TRBV19	TRBJ2-5	ASSGAEGKTQY
TRBD1	TRBV5-1	TRBJ1-4	ASSWGQGDGTNEKLF
TRBD2	TRBV9	TRBJ2-1	ASSVAGGPYNEQF
NA	TRBV30	TRBJ2-1	AWSVLMGGSQF
NA	TRBV6-2/TRBV6-3	TRBJ1-1	ASSYMAGGLNTEAF
TRBD1	TRBV5-5	TRBJ1-1	ASSFQGANTEAF
TRBD2	TRBV27	TRBJ2-1	ASSSLTSGYNEQF
NA	TRBV29-1	TRBJ2-3	SVVVYRRSTDTQY
NA	TRBV4-1	TRBJ1-4	ASSQGSTREWEKLF
TRBD2	TRBV19	TRBJ2-7	ATQIASGSTYEQY
NA	TRBV6-2/TRBV6-3	TRBJ1-5	ASSYGGGNQPQH
NA	TRBV4-1	TRBJ2-5	ASSQVAVQETQY
TRBD2	TRBV28	TRBJ2-4	ASSFRVAGGDIQY
NA	TRBV5-6	TRBJ2-2	ASSSSGGLDTGELF
TRBD2	TRBV4-1	TRBJ2-7	ASSFRYVAGETYEQY
NA	TRBV9	TRBJ2-7	ASSAGRRTQY
TRBD2	TRBV28	TRBJ2-3	ASTGTSGLRDTQY
TRBD1	TRBV19	TRBJ2-5	ASSKNRGQGETQY
NA	TRBV23-1	TRBJ2-5	ASSGGTYFTPKETQY
TRBD2	TRBV7-2	TRBJ2-2	ASSLGLARRELF
NA	TRBV4-3	TRBJ2-1	ASSQEVTSPLYNEQF
NA	TRBV5-1	TRBJ2-7	ASSLRSLGDYQRSYEQY
TRBD2	TRBV9	TRBJ2-7	ASSVDAGDSYEQY
TRBD1	TRBV9	TRBJ2-5	ASSGKRGLRSQETQY
NA	TRBV18	TRBJ1-2	ASSPPGFGDGYT
NA	TRBV7-6	TRBJ1-6	ASSFGGQSPLH
TRBD1	TRBV19	TRBJ2-7	ASSDDRGPYEQY
TRBD1	TRBV27	TRBJ1-1	ASSLSRGVTEAF
TRBD1	TRBV6-2/TRBV6-3	TRBJ2-7	ASTPWGTGASYEQY